This entry concerns a single T cell receptor (beta chain). This specimen belongs to a study of blood T cell repertoires in COVID-19. Germline V gene sequence: CDR1 SEHNR, CDR2 FQNEAQ (reference sequence). The CDR3 is 15 residues long. Trimming cost V 6 bases and J 8 bases, with 20 bases left between them. TCRdb's table, derived via immunoSEQ multiplex PCR, lists solely in-frame clones and lacks some. In the table there are about 230,000 clones, under 90% of which are singletons. This sequence originates from a woman aged 25 to 39 with acute COVID-19. J is TRBJ2-1 and V is TRBV7-9; perhaps TRBD2 as D (5 bases). Sequences were obtained from PBMCs or T cells enriched from blood (not recorded which). CDR3 DNA: TGTGCCAGCAGACTAGTCGGGCCGGAGTTACATGAGCAGTTCTTC. Protein sequence: CASRLVGPELHEQFF.